This T cell receptor (beta chain) emerged from a study of graft-versus-host responses after intestinal transplantation. Study-level background: Multivisceral, liver-intestinal, or isolated intestinal transplants were given to recipients. Uniformly, recipients were administered anti-thymocyte globulin induction with subsequent tacrolimus and steroids for 2 to 3 years. Whole-study findings and limits: Recipient bone marrow held GvH clones, some seen earlier in ileum or blood.

Profiling relied on immunoSEQ multiplex PCR, and the TCRdb table lists in-frame clones only, not all of them. The sample comprises 40,000 to 55,000 clones, approximately 84% of which are singletons, and around 0.48% rests with the top ten. Germline V gene sequence: CDR1 SGHDT, CDR2 YYEEEE. Unmatched junction bases numbered 4, after V lost 0 bases and J lost 2 bases. This CDR3 spans 15 amino acids. A word on this clone: The antigen is unknown.

Material: unstimulated CD4+ T cells sorted from spleen or lymph node cells, obtained before transplant. The J gene is TRBJ2-7, the V gene TRBV5-6; 8 bases are shared with TRBD2. This TCR derives from a human donor who was the organ donor for an intestinal transplant. This CDR3 reads CASSLAAGATYEQYF. The CDR3 DNA follows: TGTGCCAGCAGCTTGGCAGCGGGGGCTACCTACGAGCAGTACTTC.